This T cell receptor (beta chain) was sequenced in a study of beta chain features in type 1 diabetes. This CDR3 contains 15 residues. V was cut by 1 base and J by 5 bases, with 14 bases left in between. Germline V gives CDR1 MGHRA, CDR2 YSYEKL. What was sequenced were expressed TCRB transcripts, since all of the isolated RNA had been reverse transcribed. Clones were sequenced by immunoSEQ multiplex PCR, and TCRdb holds only the in-frame ones, with some missing. Of fewer than 200,000 clones listed, about 12% are singletons. The clonotype comes from a young woman in good health. The sequenced sample consisted of central memory CD4+ T cells from blood. The chain combines TRBV4-1 with TRBJ1-2, with a possible D match to TRBD1 (6 bases). The chain's CDR3 is CASSQGQGSIYGYTF. The CDR3 DNA sequence: TGCGCCAGCAGCCAAGGGCAGGGGTCCATTTATGGCTACACCTTC.